This T cell receptor (beta chain) is drawn from a study of radiation and T cells in renal cell carcinoma. Looking at the study overall: Nephrectomy followed 15 Gy stereotactic body radiation by 4 weeks.

Time point of the sample: blood 2 weeks post-SBRT. The treatment is: 15 Gy SBRT to primary tumor, nephrectomy 4 weeks later. Study-wide results and caveats: Without pretreatment biopsies, baseline tumor clonotype presence was undetermined.

The repertoire was sequenced with immunoSEQ multiplex PCR; TCRdb's copy has only in-frame clones and lacks some. The repertoire has some 130,000 clones, roughly four fifths of them found once; the top ten carry approximately 1.9%. Deletions cut 8 bases from V and 1 base from J, with 11 bases between. This CDR3 spans 13 amino acids. CDR1 is LNHNV and CDR2 is YYDKDF in the germline V gene (reference sequence). This clone was found a few times. Its antigen is currently unknown. The chain joins TRBV15 to TRBJ1-1; unclear D gene. The material was blood, obtained from a patient whose treatment included radiotherapy and nephrectomy. The source of this sequence is a woman aged 60-75 years with renal cell carcinoma. CDR3 DNA sequence: TGTGCCACCGAGGCGATCCCGAACACTGAAGCTTTCTTT. Translated: CATEAIPNTEAFF.